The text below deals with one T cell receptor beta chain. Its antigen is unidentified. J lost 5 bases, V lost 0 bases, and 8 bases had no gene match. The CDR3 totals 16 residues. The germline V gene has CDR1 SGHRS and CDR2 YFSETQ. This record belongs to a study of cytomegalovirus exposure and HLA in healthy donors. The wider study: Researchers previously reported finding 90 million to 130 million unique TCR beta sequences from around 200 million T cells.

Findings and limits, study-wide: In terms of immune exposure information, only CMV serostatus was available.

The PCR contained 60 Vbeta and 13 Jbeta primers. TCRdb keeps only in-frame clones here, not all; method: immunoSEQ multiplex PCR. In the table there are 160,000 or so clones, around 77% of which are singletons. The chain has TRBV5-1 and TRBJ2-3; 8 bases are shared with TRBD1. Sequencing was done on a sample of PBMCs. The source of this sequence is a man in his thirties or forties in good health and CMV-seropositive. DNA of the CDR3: TGCGCCAGCAGCTTGGAGGCAGGGGGCGGCCTAGATACGCAGTATTTT. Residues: CASSLEAGGGLDTQYF.